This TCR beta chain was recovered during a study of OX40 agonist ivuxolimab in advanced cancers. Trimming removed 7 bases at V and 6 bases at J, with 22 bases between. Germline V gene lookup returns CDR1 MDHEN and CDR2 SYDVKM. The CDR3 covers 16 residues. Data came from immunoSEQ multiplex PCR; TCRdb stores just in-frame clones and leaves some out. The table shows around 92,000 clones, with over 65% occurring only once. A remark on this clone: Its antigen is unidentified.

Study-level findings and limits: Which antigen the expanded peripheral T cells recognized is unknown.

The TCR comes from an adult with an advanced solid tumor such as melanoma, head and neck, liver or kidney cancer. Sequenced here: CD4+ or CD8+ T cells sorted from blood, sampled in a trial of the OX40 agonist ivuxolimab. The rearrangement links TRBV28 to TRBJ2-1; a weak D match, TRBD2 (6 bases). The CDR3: CASNLRRGSSANEQFF. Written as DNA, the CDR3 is TGTGCCAGCAACCTCCGGCGGGGCTCCTCCGCCAATGAGCAGTTCTTC.